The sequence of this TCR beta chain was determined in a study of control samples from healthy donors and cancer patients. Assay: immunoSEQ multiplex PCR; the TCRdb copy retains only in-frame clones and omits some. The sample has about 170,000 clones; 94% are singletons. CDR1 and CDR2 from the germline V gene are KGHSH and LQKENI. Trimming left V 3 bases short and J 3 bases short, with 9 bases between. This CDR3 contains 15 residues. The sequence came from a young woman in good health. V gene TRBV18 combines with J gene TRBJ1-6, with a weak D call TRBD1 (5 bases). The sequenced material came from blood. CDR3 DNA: TGTGCCAGCTCACCCGGGCAGGGCTATAATTCACCCCTCCACTTT. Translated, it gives CASSPGQGYNSPLHF.